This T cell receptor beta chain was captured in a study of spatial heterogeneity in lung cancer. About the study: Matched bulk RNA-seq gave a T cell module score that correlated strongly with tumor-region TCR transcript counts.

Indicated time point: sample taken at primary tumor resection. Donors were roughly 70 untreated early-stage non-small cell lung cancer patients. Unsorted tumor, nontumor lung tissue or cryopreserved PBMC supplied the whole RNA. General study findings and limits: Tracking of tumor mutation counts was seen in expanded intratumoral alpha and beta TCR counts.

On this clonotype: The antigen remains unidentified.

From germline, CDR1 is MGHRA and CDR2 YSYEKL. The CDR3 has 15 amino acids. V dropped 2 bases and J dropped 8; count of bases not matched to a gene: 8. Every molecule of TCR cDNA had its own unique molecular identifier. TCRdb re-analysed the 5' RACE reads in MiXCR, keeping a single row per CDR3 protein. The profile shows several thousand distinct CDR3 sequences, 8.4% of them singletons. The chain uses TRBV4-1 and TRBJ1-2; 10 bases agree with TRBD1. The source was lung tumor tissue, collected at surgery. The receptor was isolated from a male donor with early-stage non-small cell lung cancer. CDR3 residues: CASSQPWRDRGGYTF. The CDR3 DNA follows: TGCGCCAGCAGCCAACCCTGGCGGGACAGGGGAGGCTACACCTTC.